This TCR beta chain was obtained from a study of cytomegalovirus exposure and HLA in healthy donors. There are 14 residues in the CDR3. J was trimmed by 4 bases and V by 8 bases; bases with no gene match: 8. Germline lookup yields CDR1 MNHEY and CDR2 SVGAGI. The PCR employed 60 Vbeta primers together with 13 Jbeta primers. Profiling relied on immunoSEQ multiplex PCR, and the TCRdb table lists in-frame clones only, not all of them. The profile shows approximately 100,000 clones, around 85% of them singletons. A word on this clone: Its cognate antigen is unknown.

Findings and caveats of the study: The authors enumerated 180 or so TCR beta chains as linked to cytomegalovirus. Analyses of presence and absence presupposed an approximately uniform sequencing depth across donors. In the analysis, some V segments, TRBV6-2 and TRBV6-3 included, were excluded as indistinguishable.

Material: PBMCs. J is TRBJ1-2 and V is TRBV6-5; the match to TRBD1 covers 9 bases. This TCR derives from a man in his fifties or sixties in good health and CMV-seronegative. CDR3 sequence: CASGAGQGTYGYTF. The CDR3 bases are TGTGCCAGCGGGGCGGGACAGGGTACCTATGGCTACACCTTC.